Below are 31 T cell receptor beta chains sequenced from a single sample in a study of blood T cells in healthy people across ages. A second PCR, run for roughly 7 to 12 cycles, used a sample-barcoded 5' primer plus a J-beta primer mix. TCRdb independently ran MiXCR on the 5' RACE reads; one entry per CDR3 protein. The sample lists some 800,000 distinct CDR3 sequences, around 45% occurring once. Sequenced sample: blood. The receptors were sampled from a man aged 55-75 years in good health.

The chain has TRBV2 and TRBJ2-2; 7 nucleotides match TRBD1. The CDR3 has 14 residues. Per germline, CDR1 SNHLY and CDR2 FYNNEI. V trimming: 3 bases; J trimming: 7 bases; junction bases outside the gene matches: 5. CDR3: CASSETGISGELFF. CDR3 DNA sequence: TGTGCCAGCAGTGAGACAGGGATAAGCGGGGAGCTGTTTTTT.

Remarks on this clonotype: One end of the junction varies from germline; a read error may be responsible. The CDR3 loop reads CSAGLAGAHLSSYNEQFF. In DNA form, the CDR3 reads TGCAGTGCTGGTTTAGCGGGGGCCCACCTTAGCTCCTACAACGAGCAGTTCTTC. This chain joins TRBV20-1 and TRBJ2-1; 9 bases are shared with TRBD2. Germline V lookup: CDR1 DFQATT, CDR2 SNEGSKA (reference sequence). This CDR3 comprises 18 residues.

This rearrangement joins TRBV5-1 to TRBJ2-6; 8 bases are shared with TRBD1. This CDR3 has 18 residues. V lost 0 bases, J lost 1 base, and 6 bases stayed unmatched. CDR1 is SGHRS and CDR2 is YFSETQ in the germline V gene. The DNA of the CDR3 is TGCGCCAGCAGCTTGGATCCAGGGGGCTATTCTGGGGCCAACGTCCTGACTTTC. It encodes CASSLDPGGYSGANVLTF.

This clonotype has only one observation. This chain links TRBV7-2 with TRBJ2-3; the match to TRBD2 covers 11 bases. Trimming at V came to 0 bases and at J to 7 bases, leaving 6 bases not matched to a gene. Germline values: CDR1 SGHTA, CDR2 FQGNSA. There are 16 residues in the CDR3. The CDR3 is CASSLALAGGLNTQYF. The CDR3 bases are TGTGCCAGCAGCTTAGCGTTAGCGGGGGGGCTCAATACGCAGTATTTT.

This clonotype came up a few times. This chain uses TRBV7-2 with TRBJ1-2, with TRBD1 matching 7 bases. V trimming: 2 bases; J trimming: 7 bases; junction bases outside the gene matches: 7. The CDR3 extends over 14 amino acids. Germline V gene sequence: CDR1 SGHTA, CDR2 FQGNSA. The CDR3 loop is CASSLTGDWSGYTF. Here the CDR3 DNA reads TGTGCCAGCAGCTTAACAGGGGATTGGAGTGGCTACACCTTC.

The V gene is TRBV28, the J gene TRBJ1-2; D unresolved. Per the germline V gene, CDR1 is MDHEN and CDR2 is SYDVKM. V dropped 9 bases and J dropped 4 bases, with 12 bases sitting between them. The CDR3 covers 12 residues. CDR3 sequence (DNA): TGTGCCAGTGGGGATGTCTCCTATGGCTACACCTTC. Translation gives CASGDVSYGYTF.

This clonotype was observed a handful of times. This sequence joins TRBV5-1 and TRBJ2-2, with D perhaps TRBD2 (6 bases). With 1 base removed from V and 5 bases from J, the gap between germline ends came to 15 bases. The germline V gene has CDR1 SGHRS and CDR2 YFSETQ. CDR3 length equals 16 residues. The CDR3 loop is CASSLSYTRETGELFF. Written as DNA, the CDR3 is TGCGCCAGCAGCTTGTCGTATACCCGGGAGACCGGGGAGCTGTTTTTT.

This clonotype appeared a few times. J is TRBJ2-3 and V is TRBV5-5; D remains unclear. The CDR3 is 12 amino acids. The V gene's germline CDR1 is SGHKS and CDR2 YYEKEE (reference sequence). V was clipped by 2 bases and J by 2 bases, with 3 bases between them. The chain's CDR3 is CASSFTTDTQYF. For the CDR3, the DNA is TGTGCCAGCAGCTTCACCACAGATACGCAGTATTTT.

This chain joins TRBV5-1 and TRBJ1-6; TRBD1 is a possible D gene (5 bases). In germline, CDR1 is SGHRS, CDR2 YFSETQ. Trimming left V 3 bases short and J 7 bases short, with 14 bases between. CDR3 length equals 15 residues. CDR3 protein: CASSWVGQGNSPLHF. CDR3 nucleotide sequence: TGCGCCAGCAGCTGGGTTGGGCAGGGCAATTCACCCCTCCACTTT. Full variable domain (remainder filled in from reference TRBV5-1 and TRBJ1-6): KAGVTQTPRYLIKTRGQQVTLSCSPISGHRSVSWYQQTPGQGLQFLFEYFSETQRNKGNFPGRFSGRQFSNSRSEMNVSTLELGDSALYLCASSWVGQGNSPLHFGNGTRLTVT.

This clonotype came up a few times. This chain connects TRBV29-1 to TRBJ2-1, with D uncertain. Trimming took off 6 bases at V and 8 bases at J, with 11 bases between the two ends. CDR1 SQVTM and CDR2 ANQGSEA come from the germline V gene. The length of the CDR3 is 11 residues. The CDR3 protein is CSVVGYYEQFF. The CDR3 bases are TGCAGCGTCGTTGGATACTATGAGCAGTTCTTC.

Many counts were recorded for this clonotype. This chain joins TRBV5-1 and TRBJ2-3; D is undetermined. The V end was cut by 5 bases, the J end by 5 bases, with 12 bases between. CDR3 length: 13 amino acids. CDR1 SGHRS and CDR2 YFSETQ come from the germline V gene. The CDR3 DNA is TGCGCCAGCAGTCTCGGGCGCGAAGATACGCAGTATTTT. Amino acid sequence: CASSLGREDTQYF.

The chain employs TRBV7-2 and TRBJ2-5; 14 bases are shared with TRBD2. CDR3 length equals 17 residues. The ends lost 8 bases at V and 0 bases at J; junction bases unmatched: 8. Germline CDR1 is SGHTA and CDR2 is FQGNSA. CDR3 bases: TGTGCCAGCGGCTACCGGACTAGCGGGGGGTACCAAGAGACCCAGTACTTC. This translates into CASGYRTSGGYQETQYF.

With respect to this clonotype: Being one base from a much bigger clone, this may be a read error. CDR3: CARSRTSGSYNEQFF. The CDR3 DNA sequence: TGTGCCAGAAGCCGGACTAGCGGATCCTACAATGAGCAGTTCTTC. The genes are TRBV7-2 and TRBJ2-1; 10 bases line up with TRBD2. This CDR3 region has 15 residues. Germline assignment: CDR1 SGHTA and CDR2 FQGNSA. V dropped 9 bases and J dropped 1; count of bases not matched to a gene: 6.

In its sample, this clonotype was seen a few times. CDR3 sequence reads: CASSQDGSSYNSPLHF. The CDR3 DNA follows: TGTGCCAGCAGCCAAGATGGGAGCTCCTATAATTCACCCCTCCACTTT. The J gene is TRBJ1-6, the V gene TRBV3-1, with no clear D. With 0 bases removed from V and 0 bases from J, the gap between germline ends came to 6 bases. From germline, CDR1 is LGHDT and CDR2 YNNKEL (reference sequence). CDR3 size: 16 residues.

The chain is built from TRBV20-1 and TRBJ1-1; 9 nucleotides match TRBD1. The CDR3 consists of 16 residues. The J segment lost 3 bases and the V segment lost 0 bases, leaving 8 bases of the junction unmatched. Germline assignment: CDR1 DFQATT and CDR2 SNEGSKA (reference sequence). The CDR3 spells CSARDRDREADTEAFF. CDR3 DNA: TGCAGTGCTAGAGATCGGGACAGGGAGGCTGACACTGAAGCTTTCTTT.

The CDR3, as DNA: TGTGCCAGCAGCCCGAACAGGGTCGGCGGCTACACCTTC. Protein sequence: CASSPNRVGGYTF. The genes are TRBV28 and TRBJ1-2; possibly TRBD1 for D (6 bases). Trimming pared 6 bases from V and 8 bases from J, leaving 16 bases between. The CDR3 is 13 residues long. Germline CDR1 MDHEN, CDR2 SYDVKM.

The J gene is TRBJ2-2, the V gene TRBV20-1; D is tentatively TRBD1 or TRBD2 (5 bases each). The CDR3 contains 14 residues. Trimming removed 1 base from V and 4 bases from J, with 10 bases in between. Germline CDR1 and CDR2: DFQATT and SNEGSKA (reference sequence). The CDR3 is CSARVEGSTGELFF. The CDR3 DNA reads TGCAGTGCTAGAGTCGAGGGGAGCACCGGGGAGCTGTTTTTT.

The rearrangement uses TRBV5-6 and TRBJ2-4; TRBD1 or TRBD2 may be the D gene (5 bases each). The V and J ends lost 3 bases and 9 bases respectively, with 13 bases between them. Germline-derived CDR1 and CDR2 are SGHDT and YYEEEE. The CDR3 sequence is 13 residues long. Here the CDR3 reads CASSSGTGGIQYF. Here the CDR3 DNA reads TGTGCCAGCAGCTCCGGGACGGGCGGCATTCAGTACTTC.

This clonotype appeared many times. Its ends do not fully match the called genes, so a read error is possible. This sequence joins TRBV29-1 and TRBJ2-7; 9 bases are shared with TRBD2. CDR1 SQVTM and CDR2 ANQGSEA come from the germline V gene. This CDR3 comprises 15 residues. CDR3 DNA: TGCAGCGTTGGGCGGGAGGGGGCGAAATCCTTCGAGCAGTACTTC. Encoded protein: CSVGREGAKSFEQYF.

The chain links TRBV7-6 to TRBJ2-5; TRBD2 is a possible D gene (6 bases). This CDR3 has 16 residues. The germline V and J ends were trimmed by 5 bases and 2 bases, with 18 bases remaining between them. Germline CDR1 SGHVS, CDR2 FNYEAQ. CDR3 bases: TGTGCCAGCAGCCCACCCCCCCGGGACTCTCAAGAGACCCAGTACTTC. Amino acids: CASSPPPRDSQETQYF.

The CDR3 bases are TGTGCCAGCAGCTTAGAACGGGGAGAGTCACCCCTCCACTTT. Protein sequence: CASSLERGESPLHF. The gene calls are TRBV7-6 and TRBJ1-6; D not certain. Deletions cut 1 base from V and 10 bases from J, with 11 bases between. CDR3 size: 14 residues. Germline CDR1 is SGHVS and CDR2 is FNYEAQ.

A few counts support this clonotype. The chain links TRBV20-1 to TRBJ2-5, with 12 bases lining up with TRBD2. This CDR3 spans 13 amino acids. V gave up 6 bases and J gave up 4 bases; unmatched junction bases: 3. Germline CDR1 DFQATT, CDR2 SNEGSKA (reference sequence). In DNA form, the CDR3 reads TGCAGTGCAAAGGGACTAGCGGGAGAGACCCAGTACTTC. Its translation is CSAKGLAGETQYF.

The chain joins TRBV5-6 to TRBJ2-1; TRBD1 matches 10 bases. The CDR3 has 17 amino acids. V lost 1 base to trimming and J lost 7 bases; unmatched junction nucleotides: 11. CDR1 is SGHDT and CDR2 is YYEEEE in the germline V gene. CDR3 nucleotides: TGTGCCAGCAGCTTGTGGCGTAGGGGACAGGGGCCTAATGAGCAGTTCTTC. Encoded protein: CASSLWRRGQGPNEQFF.

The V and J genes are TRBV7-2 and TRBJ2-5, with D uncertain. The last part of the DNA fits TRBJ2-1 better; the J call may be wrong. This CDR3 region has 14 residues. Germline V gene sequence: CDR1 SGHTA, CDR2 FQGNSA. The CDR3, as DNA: TGTGCCAGCAGCTTAGCGCCAGCCCAAGAGACCCAGTTCTTC. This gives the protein CASSLAPAQETQFF.

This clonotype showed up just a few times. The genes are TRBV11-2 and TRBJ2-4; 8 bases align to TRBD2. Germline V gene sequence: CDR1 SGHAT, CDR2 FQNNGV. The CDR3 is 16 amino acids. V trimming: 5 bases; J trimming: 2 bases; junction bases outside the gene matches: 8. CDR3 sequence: CASSPRGGSSKNIQYF. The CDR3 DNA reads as TGTGCCAGCAGCCCTCGGGGGGGGTCATCCAAAAACATTCAGTACTTC.

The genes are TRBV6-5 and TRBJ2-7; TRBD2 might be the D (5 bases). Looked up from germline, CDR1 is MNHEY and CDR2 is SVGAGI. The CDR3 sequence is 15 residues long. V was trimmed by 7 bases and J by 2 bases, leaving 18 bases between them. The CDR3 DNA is TGTGCCAGCAACCTAGCCGACGGTGCCCCCTACGAGCAGTACTTC. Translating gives CASNLADGAPYEQYF.

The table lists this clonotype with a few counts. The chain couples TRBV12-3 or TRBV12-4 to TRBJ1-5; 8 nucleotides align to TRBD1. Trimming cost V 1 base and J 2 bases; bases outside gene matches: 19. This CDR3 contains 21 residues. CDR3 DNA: TGTGCCAGCAGTTTAGAACGCGGAGGCATCCGGGACAGGTGGGGCAATCAGCCCCAGCATTTT. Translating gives CASSLERGGIRDRWGNQPQHF.

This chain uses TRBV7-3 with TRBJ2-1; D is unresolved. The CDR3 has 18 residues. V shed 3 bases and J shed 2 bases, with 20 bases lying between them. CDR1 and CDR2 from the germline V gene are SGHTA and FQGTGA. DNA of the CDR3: TGTGCCAGCAGCTTCGGTTTTGGATCGGACGTAGCCTACAATGAGCAGTTCTTC. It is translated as CASSFGFGSDVAYNEQFF.

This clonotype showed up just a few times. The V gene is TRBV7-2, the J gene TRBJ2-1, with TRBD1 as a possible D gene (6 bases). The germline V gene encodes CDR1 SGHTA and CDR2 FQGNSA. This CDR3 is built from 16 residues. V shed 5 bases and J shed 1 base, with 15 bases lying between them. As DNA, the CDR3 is TGTGCCAGCAGCCGACAAACAACAGGGTCCTACAATGAGCAGTTCTTC. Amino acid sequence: CASSRQTTGSYNEQFF.

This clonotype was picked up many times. DNA for the CDR3: TGTGCCAGCAGCCCAAGGGACAGGGGGGTCTACGAGCAGTACTTC. Protein product: CASSPRDRGVYEQYF. The V gene is TRBV13, the J gene TRBJ2-7; 11 bases are a match to TRBD1. The CDR3 sequence is 15 residues long. The germline V gene encodes CDR1 PRHDT and CDR2 FYEKMQ (reference sequence). V was pared by 5 bases and J by 3 bases, with 6 bases of the junction left unmatched.

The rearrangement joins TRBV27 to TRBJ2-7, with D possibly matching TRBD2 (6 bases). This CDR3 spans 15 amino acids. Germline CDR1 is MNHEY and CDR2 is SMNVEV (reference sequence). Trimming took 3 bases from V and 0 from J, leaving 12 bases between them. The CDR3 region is CASSLRGIDSYEQYF. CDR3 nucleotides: TGTGCCAGCAGTTTGCGGGGAATAGACTCCTACGAGCAGTACTTC.